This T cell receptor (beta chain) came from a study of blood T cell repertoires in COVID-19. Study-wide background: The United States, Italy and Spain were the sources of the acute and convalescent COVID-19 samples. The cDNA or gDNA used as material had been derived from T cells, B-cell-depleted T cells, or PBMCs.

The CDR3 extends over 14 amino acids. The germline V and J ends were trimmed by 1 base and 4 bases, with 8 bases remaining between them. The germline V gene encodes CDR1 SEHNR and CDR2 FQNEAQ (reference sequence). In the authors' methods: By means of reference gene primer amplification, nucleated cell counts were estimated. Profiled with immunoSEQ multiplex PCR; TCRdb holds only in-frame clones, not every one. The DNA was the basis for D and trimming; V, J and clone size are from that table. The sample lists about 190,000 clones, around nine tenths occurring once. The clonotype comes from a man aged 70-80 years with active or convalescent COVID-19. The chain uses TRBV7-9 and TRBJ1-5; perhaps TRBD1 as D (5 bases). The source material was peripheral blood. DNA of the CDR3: TGTGCCAGCAGCTTAGGGGGGGGAAATCAGCCCCAGCATTTT. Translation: CASSLGGGNQPQHF.